What follows are 8 T cell receptor beta chains derived from one specimen sequenced in a study of blood T cell repertoires in COVID-19. TCRdb's copy holds only in-frame clones and misses some; the assay was immunoSEQ multiplex PCR. The table lists 80,000 or so clones, about 92% of them singletons. Sequenced sample: peripheral blood. The receptor set was obtained from a woman aged 50 to 60 in a cohort sampled during active COVID-19.

The chain joins TRBV30 to TRBJ1-5; D possibly corresponds to TRBD1 (6 bases). The CDR3 covers 15 residues. V was pared by 2 bases and J by 10 bases, with 21 bases between. Germline V lookup: CDR1 GTSNPN, CDR2 SVGIG (reference sequence). CDR3 bases: TGTGCCTGGAGTAAGCAGGGGCCTTATATTGGACCCCAGCATTTT. Its protein product is CAWSKQGPYIGPQHF.

This clone appeared once. The chain links TRBV5-1 to TRBJ2-7; 11 bases align to TRBD2. CDR1 and CDR2 from the germline V gene are SGHRS and YFSETQ. The length of the CDR3 is 15 residues. V shed 1 base, J shed 1 base, and the junction held 1 base outside the gene matches. Here the CDR3 reads CASSLRLAGSYEQYF. DNA for the CDR3: TGCGCCAGCAGCTTGAGACTAGCGGGATCCTACGAGCAGTACTTC.

The chain links TRBV27 to TRBJ2-7, with unresolved D. CDR3 length: 13 residues. V lost 8 bases and J lost 3, with 14 bases in between. Germline V gives CDR1 MNHEY, CDR2 SMNVEV (reference sequence). CDR3 region: CASSLYSGYEQYF. CDR3 nucleotides: TGTGCCAGCTCTTTATACTCGGGCTACGAGCAGTACTTC.

The J gene is TRBJ1-6, the V gene TRBV6-1; D unclear. CDR3 length: 20 amino acids. Trimming removed 2 bases at V and 0 bases at J, with 20 bases between. Germline V gene data show CDR1 as MNHNS and CDR2 as SASEGT. CDR3 DNA: TGTGCCAGCAGTGAATTTTTTTTAGGGAGCGGAGGCTCCTATAATTCACCCCTCCACTTT. Amino acid sequence: CASSEFFLGSGGSYNSPLHF.

CDR3 nucleotides: TGTGCCAGTAGTTCGGCGGGAGCCTACGAGCAGTACTTC. Amino acids: CASSSAGAYEQYF. The rearrangement links TRBV19 to TRBJ2-7; 7 nucleotides line up with TRBD2. The V and J ends lost 5 bases and 2 bases, in that order; junction bases with no gene match: 3. Germline values: CDR1 LNHDA, CDR2 SQIVND (reference sequence). The CDR3 loop spans 13 amino acids.

The chain employs TRBV3-1 (or the pseudogene TRBV3-2) and TRBJ1-3; D unresolved. The germline V gene has CDR1 LGHDT and CDR2 YNNKEL (reference sequence). The CDR3 length is 16 residues. Trimming removed 1 base from V and 7 bases from J, with 17 bases in between. For the CDR3, the DNA is TGTGCCAGCAGCCAAGGGTCCGGTGGAGGAGGGAACACCATATATTTT. This translates into CASSQGSGGGGNTIYF.

The table lists this clone with a count of one. Written as DNA, the CDR3 is TGTGCCAGCAGTTTTGGCCAGTATGGCTACACCTTC. It specifies CASSFGQYGYTF. The rearrangement links TRBV28 to TRBJ1-2; D not certain. Trimming pared 3 bases from V and 5 bases from J, leaving 7 bases between. Per the germline V gene, CDR1 is MDHEN and CDR2 is SYDVKM. The CDR3 totals 12 residues.

The V gene is TRBV7-3, the J gene TRBJ2-3, with D perhaps matching TRBD2 (5 bases). Germline V gene data show CDR1 as SGHTA and CDR2 as FQGTGA. This CDR3 has 16 residues. The germline V and J ends were trimmed by 4 bases and 2 bases, with 16 bases remaining between them. The chain's CDR3 is CASSSGILPNTDTQYF. The CDR3 DNA follows: TGTGCCAGCAGCTCCGGGATTCTCCCCAACACAGATACGCAGTATTTT.